This TCR beta chain is drawn from a study of shared clonotypes between healthy human individuals. Germline values: CDR1 SGHKS, CDR2 YYEKEE (reference sequence). This CDR3 has 13 residues. V gave up 0 bases and J gave up 6 bases, with 9 bases separating them. The authors distributed each subset's genomic DNA evenly over several immunoSEQ plates. Sorted-subset replicate PCRs used about 0.2 ug of genomic DNA. This amount corresponded to 30,000 to 35,000 T cell genomes. Measured with immunoSEQ multiplex PCR; TCRdb has only the in-frame clones, and not every one. Of approximately 320,000 clones listed, about 74% were seen once; the top ten hold under 13%. Concerning this clone: Antigen unknown.

Study outcomes and limitations: Memory subsets generally showed smaller estimated richness than naive subsets did. The naive CD4 repertoires of a few donors were compared, and roughly 5% of clonotypes were shared.

Sequenced material: memory CD4+ T cells sorted from blood. The sample's subset: CD45RA-negative fraction. This sequence was found in a man aged 30 to 45 in good health. The chain links TRBV5-5 to TRBJ1-2; D not resolved. CDR3 residues: CASSLEGFDGYTF. Written as DNA, the CDR3 is TGTGCCAGCAGCTTGGAAGGGTTTGATGGCTACACCTTC.